The 5 T cell receptor beta chains presented below share a single source sample, sequenced in a study of blood T cells in healthy people across ages. The authors ran a second PCR of 7 to 11 cycles using a sample-barcoded 5' primer and a J-beta primer mix. TCRdb reprocessed the 5' RACE reads with MiXCR, giving one entry per CDR3 protein. The top ten hold 2.5% to 3.5% of the sample, which has about 780,000 distinct CDR3 sequences, roughly 24% seen once. These data also formed part of another study, on T cells of mothers and their children.

Sequenced input: blood. The source of these receptors is a boy aged 10-17 years in good health.

The chain couples TRBV5-1 to TRBJ2-7; D may be TRBD1 or TRBD2 (5 bases each). Between the trimmed V and J ends, which lost 4 bases and 4 bases, there was a span of 24 bases. The CDR3 has 17 residues. In germline, CDR1 is SGHRS, CDR2 YFSETQ. In DNA form, the CDR3 reads TGCGCCAGCAGCCCCTCGGGACGGATTGCGCGTAGGTACGAGCAGTACTTC. This encodes CASSPSGRIARRYEQYF.

This clonotype was counted a few times. This chain links TRBV10-3 with TRBJ2-3, with 7 nucleotides matching TRBD2. J lost 2 bases, V lost 0 bases, and 2 bases had no gene match. This CDR3 region has 15 residues. CDR1 and CDR2 from the germline V gene are ENHRY and SYGVKD. CDR3 in amino acids: CAISESGGFTDTQYF. The CDR3 nucleotides read TGTGCCATCAGTGAGTCGGGAGGGTTCACAGATACGCAGTATTTT.

This clonotype appeared a few times. The chain couples TRBV7-9 to TRBJ2-5; either TRBD1 or TRBD2 may fit D (5 bases each). Germline V gene data show CDR1 as SEHNR and CDR2 as FQNEAQ (reference sequence). The CDR3 loop spans 16 amino acids. With 6 bases removed from V and 4 bases from J, the gap between germline ends came to 21 bases. DNA of the CDR3: TGTGCCAGCAGATCGCCCCCGGGACGTCCTACAGAGACCCAGTACTTC. It is translated as CASRSPPGRPTETQYF.

The chain recombines TRBV25-1 with TRBJ2-7; D may correspond to TRBD1 or TRBD2 (7 bases each). Germline values: CDR1 MGHDK, CDR2 SYGVNS. The CDR3 runs to 16 residues. With 3 bases removed from V and 1 base from J, the gap between germline ends came to 16 bases. The CDR3 loop reads CASSDLDREGSYEQYF. As DNA, the CDR3 is TGTGCCAGCAGTGACCTTGACAGGGAGGGGTCCTACGAGCAGTACTTC.

This rearrangement joins TRBV6-5 to TRBJ2-5; 8 bases agree with TRBD2. The CDR3 is made up of 16 amino acids. With 2 bases clipped from V and 1 base from J, the junction kept 6 bases outside the gene matches. CDR1 and CDR2 from the germline V gene are MNHEY and SVGAGI. CDR3 bases: TGTGCCAGCAGTTACACCGTTAGCGGGGCCCAAGAGACCCAGTACTTC. As protein: CASSYTVSGAQETQYF.